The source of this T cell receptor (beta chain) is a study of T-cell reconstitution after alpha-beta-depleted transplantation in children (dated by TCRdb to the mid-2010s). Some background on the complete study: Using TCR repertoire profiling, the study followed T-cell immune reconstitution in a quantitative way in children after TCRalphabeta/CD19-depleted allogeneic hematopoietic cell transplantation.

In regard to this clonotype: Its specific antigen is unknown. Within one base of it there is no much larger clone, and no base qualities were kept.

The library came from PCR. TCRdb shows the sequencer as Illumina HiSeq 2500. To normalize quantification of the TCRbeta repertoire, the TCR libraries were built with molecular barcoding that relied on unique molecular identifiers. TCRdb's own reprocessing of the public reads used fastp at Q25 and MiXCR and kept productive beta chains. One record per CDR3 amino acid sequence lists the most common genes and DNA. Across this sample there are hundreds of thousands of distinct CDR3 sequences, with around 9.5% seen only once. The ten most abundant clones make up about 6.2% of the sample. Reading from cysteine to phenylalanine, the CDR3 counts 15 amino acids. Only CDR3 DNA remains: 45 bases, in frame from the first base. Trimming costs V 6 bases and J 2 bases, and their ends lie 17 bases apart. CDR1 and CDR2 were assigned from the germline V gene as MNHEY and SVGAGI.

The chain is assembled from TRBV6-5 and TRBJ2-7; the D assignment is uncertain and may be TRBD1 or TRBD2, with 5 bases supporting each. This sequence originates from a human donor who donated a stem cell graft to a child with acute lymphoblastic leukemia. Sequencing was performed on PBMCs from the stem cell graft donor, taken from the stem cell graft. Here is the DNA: TGTGCCAGCAGCCAATCGAGGGACGGGGCCTACGAGCAGTACTTC. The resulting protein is CASSQSRDGAYEQYF.